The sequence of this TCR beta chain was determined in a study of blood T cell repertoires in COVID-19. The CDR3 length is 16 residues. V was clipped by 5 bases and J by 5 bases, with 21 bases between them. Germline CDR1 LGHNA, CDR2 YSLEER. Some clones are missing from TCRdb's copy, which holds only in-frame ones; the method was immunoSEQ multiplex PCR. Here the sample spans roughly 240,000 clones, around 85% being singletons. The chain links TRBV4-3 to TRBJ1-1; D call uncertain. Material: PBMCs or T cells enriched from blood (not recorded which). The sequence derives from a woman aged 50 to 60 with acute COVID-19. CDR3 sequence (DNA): TGCGCCAGCAGCAATAAAGTGGGAACGGGGAGTACTGAAGCTTTCTTT. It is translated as CASSNKVGTGSTEAFF.